This T cell receptor beta chain came from a study of shared clonotypes between healthy human individuals. Study-level information: Per donor, three plates held CD4 naive cells, three held CD4 memory, two held CD8 naive and one held CD8 memory.

Clones were read by immunoSEQ multiplex PCR, and TCRdb kept only the in-frame ones, dropping some. Among 2 million to 3 million clones, 93% were seen once, and the ten largest hold roughly 0.36%. The study, taken as a whole, reports: Generally, estimated richness proved larger in naive subsets than it did in memory subsets. A handful of donors showed sharing of approximately 5% of naive CD4 clonotypes.

Note on this clone: What it binds is not known.

Germline V lookup: CDR1 MNHNS, CDR2 SASEGT. The V and J ends lost 4 bases and 0 bases respectively, with 4 bases between them. The CDR3 runs to 14 residues. Sequencing was carried out using naive CD4+ T cells from PBMCs. Subset reported: CD45RA+ positively selected. The receptor was derived from a man aged 18 to 35 in good health. Some clones in this sample may be carry-over from other donors' samples. V is TRBV6-1 and J is TRBJ1-6; D ambiguous. The DNA for the CDR3 is TGTGCCAGCAGTGGTTCCTCCTATAATTCACCCCTCCACTTT. Protein product: CASSGSSYNSPLHF.